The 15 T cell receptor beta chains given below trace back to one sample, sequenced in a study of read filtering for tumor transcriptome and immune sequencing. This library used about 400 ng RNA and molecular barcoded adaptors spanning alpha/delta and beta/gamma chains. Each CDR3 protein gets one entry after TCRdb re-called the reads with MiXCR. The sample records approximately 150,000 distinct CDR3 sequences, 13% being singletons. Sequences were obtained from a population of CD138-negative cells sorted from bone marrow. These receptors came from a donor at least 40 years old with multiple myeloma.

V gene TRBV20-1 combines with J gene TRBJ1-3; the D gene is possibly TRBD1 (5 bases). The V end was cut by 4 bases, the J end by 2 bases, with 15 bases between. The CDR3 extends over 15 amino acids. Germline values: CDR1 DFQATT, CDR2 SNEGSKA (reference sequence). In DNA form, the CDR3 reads TGCAGTGCTAACCTCGTGTGGGGGGCTGGAAACACCATATATTTT. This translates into CSANLVWGAGNTIYF.

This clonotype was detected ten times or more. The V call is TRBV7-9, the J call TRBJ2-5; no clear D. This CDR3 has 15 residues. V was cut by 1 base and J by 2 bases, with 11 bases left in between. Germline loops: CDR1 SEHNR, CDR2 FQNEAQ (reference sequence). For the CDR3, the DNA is TGTGCCAGCAGCTTAGGGCCGGGCCGTCAAGAGACCCAGTACTTC. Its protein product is CASSLGPGRQETQYF.

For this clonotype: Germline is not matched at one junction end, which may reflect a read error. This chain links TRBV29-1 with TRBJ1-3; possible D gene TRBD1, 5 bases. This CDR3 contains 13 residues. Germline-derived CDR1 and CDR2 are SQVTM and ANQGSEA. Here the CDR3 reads CSPTQGPGNTIYF. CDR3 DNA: TGCAGCCCCACCCAGGGTCCTGGAAACACCATTTATTTT.

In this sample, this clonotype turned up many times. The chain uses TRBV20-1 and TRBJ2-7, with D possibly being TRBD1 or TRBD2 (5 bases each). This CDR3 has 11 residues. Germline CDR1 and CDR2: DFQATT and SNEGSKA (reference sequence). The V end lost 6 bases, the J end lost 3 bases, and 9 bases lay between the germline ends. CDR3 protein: CSARGVYEQYF. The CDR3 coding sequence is TGCAGTGCCCGAGGGGTCTACGAGCAGTACTTC.

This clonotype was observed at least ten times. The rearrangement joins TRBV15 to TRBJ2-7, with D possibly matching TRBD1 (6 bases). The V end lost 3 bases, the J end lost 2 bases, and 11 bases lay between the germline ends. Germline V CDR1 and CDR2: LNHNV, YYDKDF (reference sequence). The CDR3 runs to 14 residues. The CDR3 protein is CATSSDRTTYEQYF. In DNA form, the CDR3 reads TGTGCCACCAGCAGTGACAGGACCACCTACGAGCAGTACTTC.

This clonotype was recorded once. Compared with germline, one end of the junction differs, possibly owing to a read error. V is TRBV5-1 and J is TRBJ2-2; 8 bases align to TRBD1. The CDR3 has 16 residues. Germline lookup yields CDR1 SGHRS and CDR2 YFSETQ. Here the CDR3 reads CASSFSWTGFIGELSF. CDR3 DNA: TGCGCCAGCAGCTTCTCGTGGACAGGGTTCATCGGGGAGCTGTCTTTT.

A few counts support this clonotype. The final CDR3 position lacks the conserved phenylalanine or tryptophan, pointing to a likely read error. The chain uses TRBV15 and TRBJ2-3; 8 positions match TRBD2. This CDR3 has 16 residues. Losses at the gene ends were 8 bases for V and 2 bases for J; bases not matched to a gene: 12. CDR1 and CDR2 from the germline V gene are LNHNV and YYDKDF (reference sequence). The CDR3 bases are TGTGCCACCGGGGGTCCGGGCGGGAGGTCCACAGATACGCAGTATTCT. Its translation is CATGGPGGRSTDTQYS.

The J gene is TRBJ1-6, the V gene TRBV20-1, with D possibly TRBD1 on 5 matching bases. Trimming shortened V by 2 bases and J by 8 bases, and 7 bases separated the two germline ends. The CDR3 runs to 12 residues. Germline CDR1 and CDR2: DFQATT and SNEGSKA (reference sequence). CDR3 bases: TGCAGTGCTAGACAGGGTGATTCACCCCTCCACTTT. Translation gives CSARQGDSPLHF.

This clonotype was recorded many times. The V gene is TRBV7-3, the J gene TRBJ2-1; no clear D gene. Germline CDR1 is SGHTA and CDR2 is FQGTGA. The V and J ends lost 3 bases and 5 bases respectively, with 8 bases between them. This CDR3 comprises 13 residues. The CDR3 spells CASSLGMNNEQFF. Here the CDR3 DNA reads TGTGCCAGCAGCTTGGGCATGAACAATGAGCAGTTCTTC.

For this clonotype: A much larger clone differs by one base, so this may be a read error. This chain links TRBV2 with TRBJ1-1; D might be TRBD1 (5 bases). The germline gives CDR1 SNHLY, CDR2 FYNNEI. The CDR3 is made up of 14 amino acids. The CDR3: CASSEQTVNTEALF. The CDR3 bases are TGTGCCAGCAGTGAGCAGACAGTAAACACTGAAGCTCTCTTT.

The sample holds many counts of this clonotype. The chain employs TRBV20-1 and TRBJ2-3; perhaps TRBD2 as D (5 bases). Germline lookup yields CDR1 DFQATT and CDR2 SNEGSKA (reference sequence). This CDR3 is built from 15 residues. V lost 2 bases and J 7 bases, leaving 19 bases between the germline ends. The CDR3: CSARTPRRAWNTQYF. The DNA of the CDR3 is TGCAGTGCTAGAACCCCGAGGCGGGCATGGAATACGCAGTATTTT.

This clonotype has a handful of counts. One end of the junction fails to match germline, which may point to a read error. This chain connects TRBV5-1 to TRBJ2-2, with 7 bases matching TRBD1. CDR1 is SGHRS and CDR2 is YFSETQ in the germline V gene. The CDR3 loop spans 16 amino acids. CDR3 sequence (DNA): TGCGCCAGCAGCTCTTACAGGGGATCGAACACCGGGGAGCTGTCTTTT. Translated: CASSSYRGSNTGELSF.

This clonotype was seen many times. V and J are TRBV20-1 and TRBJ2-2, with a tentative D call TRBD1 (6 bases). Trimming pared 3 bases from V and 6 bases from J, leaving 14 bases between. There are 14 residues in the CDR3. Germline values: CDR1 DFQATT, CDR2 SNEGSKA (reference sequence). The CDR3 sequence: CSASLNRAAGELFF. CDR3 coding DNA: TGCAGTGCTAGCCTCAACAGGGCGGCCGGGGAGCTGTTTTTT.

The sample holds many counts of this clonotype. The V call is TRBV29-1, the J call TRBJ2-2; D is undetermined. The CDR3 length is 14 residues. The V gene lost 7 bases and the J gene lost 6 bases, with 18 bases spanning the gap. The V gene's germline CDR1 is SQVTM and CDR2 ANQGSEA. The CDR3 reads CSAITRFGAGELFF. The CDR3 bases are TGCAGCGCAATAACTCGATTTGGGGCCGGGGAGCTGTTTTTT.

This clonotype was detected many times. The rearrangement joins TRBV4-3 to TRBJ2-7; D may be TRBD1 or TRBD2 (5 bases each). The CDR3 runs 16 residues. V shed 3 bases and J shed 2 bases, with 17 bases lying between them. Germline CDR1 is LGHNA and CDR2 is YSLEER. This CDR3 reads CASSHSSGTPTYEQYF. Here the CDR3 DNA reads TGCGCCAGCAGCCACTCCTCGGGGACCCCTACCTACGAGCAGTACTTC.